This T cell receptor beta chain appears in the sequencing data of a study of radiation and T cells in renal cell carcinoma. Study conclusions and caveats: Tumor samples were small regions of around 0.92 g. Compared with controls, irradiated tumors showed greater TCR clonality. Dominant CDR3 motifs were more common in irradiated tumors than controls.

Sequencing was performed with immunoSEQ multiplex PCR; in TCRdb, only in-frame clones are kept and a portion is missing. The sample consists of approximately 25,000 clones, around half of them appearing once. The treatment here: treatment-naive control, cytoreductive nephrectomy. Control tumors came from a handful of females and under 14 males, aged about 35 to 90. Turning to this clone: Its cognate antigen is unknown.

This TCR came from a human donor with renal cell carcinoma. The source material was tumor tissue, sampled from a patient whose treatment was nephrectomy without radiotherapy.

CDR3 sequence: CATSRWGGQSSNTEAFF. DNA of the CDR3: TGTGCCACCAGCAGGTGGGGGGGACAGAGCTCGAACACTGAAGCTTTCTTT. V is TRBV15 and J is TRBJ1-1; 7 bases map to TRBD1. CDR1 is LNHNV, CDR2 YYDKDF, per germline (reference sequence). V shed 3 bases, J shed 1 base, and the junction held 11 bases outside the gene matches. The CDR3 extends over 17 amino acids. The full variable domain, with the rest looked up from reference TRBV15 and TRBJ1-1, is DAMVIQNPRYQVTQFGKPVTLSCSQTLNHNVMYWYQQKSSQAPKLLFHYYDKDFNNEADTPDNFQSRRPNTSFCFLDIRSPGLGDTAMYLCATSRWGGQSSNTEAFFGQGTRLTVV.